This TCR beta chain was sequenced in a study of neurological immune-mediated disorders (dated by TCRdb to 2018 to 2020). Describing the broader study: Peripheral blood TCR-beta repertoires from HTLV-I-associated myelopathy (HAM/TSP) patients, multiple sclerosis patients and healthy controls were compared by UMI-based sequencing. The approximately 100 TCR-beta libraries included longitudinal samples, technical triplicates and paired sorted CD4+ and CD8+ T-cell subsets alongside PBMC samples. The cohort included about 70 subjects: roughly 15 with HAM/TSP, about 34 with multiple sclerosis, and approximately 20 healthy controls. Results and caveats for the whole study, not just this receptor: Expanded clones from different subjects shared no identical CDR3 amino acid sequences, which suggests that TCR-beta repertoires were private in all groups. TCR clonal expansion was highest in HAM/TSP patients and lowest in MS patients, with MS patients falling below even healthy controls.

V and J lose 4 bases and 6 bases, and a span of 14 bases separates them. Spanning cysteine to phenylalanine, the CDR3 consists of 14 amino acids. Just CDR3 DNA is preserved here, 42 bases in frame from base 1. The germline V gene supplies CDR1 SGHRS and CDR2 YFSETQ. cDNA was synthesized by template-switch 5'RACE using a primer carrying a 10-nucleotide random unique molecular identifier by which each TCR transcript was tagged. Over 180 million TCR-beta sequences, covering 15-18 subjects, were produced in each sequencing run. The RNeasy kit was used for extraction of total RNA. TCR-beta VDJ regions were amplified with primers for the TCR constant region and the 5'RACE anchor, using the KAPA Real-time Library Amplification kit. A first PCR added sample indexes and Illumina adaptors, and a second PCR then raised library yield. After Ampure bead purification, the TCR product of roughly 650 bp was size-selected on a 2% E-gel SizeSelection system. Before pooling, libraries had their quality checked on a Bioanalyzer, their concentration measured with Qubit, and their quantity determined with the Kapa Library Quantification kit. An Illumina HiSeq 2500 was used to sequence the libraries paired-end at 2 x 150 bp. To increase sequence diversity, about 25-31% phiX was spiked into each library pool. Under the source paper's analysis protocol: Quality-filtered reads were processed with the UMI-based MiGEC pipeline, and over 75% of raw TCR sequences were removed by the MiGEC pipeline during error correction. IMGT germline references were used for aligning VDJ genes, and each clonotype was defined as a unique CDR3 amino acid sequence together with its V-J genes. Clonal expansion, Shannon diversity and CDR3 relatedness (CalcPairwiseDistances, ClusterSamples) were evaluated with VDJtools, and phylogenetic trees were built with CLCbio workbench. Expanded clones were defined as having at least 8 unique UMIs, based on coefficient-of-variation modelling across technical triplicates. Through fastp at Q25 and MiXCR, TCRdb rebuilt clones from the public reads, retaining in-frame beta chains. Each record represents a unique CDR3 protein, reported with the most common genes and DNA among its rows. The V and J calls and clone size come from TCRdb's table, not from the authors' own analysis. In all, the sample holds roughly 76,000 distinct CDR3 sequences, and 13% to 15% of those were seen once. Roughly 6.8% of the sample lies in the top ten.

This clonotype showed up many times. Its antigen is unknown. No clone much larger than this one lies a single base away; base qualities are absent. The healthy controls were volunteers from a blood bank in Maryland, USA. Libraries from unsorted PBMCs were made from 2 million PBMCs kept in RNAlater at -80 degrees C until RNA extraction. Peripheral blood underwent Ficoll-Hypaque density gradient centrifugation to isolate PBMCs, which were then cryopreserved in liquid nitrogen. Source material: PBMCs. The origin of this receptor is a woman between 45 and 60 years old in good health. The sequence joins TRBV5-1 to TRBJ2-1; the D gene is not confidently resolved. The base sequence is TGCGCCAGCAGCACGCCAAGCTCCGGCAATGAGCAGTTCTTC. Translation gives CASSTPSSGNEQFF.